This T cell receptor beta chain is drawn from a study of blood T cell repertoires in COVID-19. Study-level background: COVID-19 samples, acute and convalescent, were from the United States, Italy and Spain. T cells, B-cell-depleted T cells, or PBMCs provided the cDNA or gDNA that served as material.

Original handling: Using reference gene primer amplification, nucleated cell counts were estimated. Sequencing used immunoSEQ multiplex PCR; TCRdb keeps in-frame clones, though not all of them. That table furnishes V, J and clone size, whereas the DNA furnished D and trimming. This sample has approximately 450,000 clones, with roughly 85% found just once. The germline V gene has CDR1 WSHSY and CDR2 SAAADI. The ends lost 2 bases at V and 3 bases at J; junction bases unmatched: 4. The CDR3 consists of 15 residues. Cohorts were based on clinical histories the participants reported. The TCR comes from a woman younger than 35 with acute COVID-19. Sequencing used PBMCs or T cells enriched from blood (not recorded which). The genes are TRBV10-2 and TRBJ2-7; TRBD1 agrees at 10 bases. CDR3 in DNA: TGCGCCAGCAGTGAGCCCGGGACAGGGGACTACGAGCAGTACTTC. Protein: CASSEPGTGDYEQYF.